These 27 T cell receptor beta chains originate from one sample sequenced in a study of Ad26.COV2.S vaccination and SARS-CoV-2 variants. The treatment is: around 19 received Ad26.COV2.S at low or high dose, single or two shots; 5 received placebo; per-sample allocation not given. The samples were gathered on day 63 after the first injection of vaccine or placebo. The table came from immunoSEQ multiplex PCR; TCRdb's copy has only in-frame clones and leaves some out. Of about 460,000 clones listed, about nine tenths are singletons. This specimen consisted of peripheral blood, obtained in a trial of Ad26.COV2.S vaccine versus placebo. These receptors were obtained from a person aged 18-65 years who received the Ad26.COV2.S COVID-19 vaccine or a placebo.

The rearrangement joins TRBV11-2 to TRBJ2-3, with a possible D match to TRBD2 (5 bases). The CDR3 is made up of 14 amino acids. V lost 1 base and J 7 bases, leaving 12 bases between the germline ends. In germline, CDR1 is SGHAT, CDR2 FQNNGV. CDR3 protein: CASSLGWSGNTQYF. For the CDR3, the DNA is TGTGCCAGCAGCTTAGGTTGGTCGGGGAATACGCAGTATTTT.

V and J are TRBV5-1 and TRBJ1-5; D is ambiguous. CDR3 size: 15 residues. Germline-derived CDR1 and CDR2 are SGHRS and YFSETQ. The ends were cut back, 0 bases at V and 0 bases at J, with 7 bases in the middle. This CDR3 is CASSLDPYSNQPQHF. The CDR3 bases are TGCGCCAGCAGCTTGGACCCTTATAGCAATCAGCCCCAGCATTTT.

V and J are TRBV4-2 and TRBJ2-7; D remains ambiguous. The V gene lost 0 bases and the J gene lost 0 bases, with 6 bases spanning the gap. The CDR3 has 14 residues. Germline V lookup: CDR1 LGHNA, CDR2 YNFKEQ. CDR3 sequence (DNA): TGTGCCAGCAGCCAAGATAAGGACTCCTACGAGCAGTACTTC. Translating it yields CASSQDKDSYEQYF.

The genes are TRBV13 and TRBJ2-2, with D unresolved. The V end lost 2 bases, the J end lost 5 bases, and 3 bases lay between the germline ends. Looked up from germline, CDR1 is PRHDT and CDR2 is FYEKMQ (reference sequence). This CDR3 contains 12 residues. The CDR3 spells CASSLLTGELFF. In DNA, the CDR3 is TGTGCCAGCAGCTTACTAACCGGGGAGCTGTTTTTT.

This sequence joins TRBV7-8 and TRBJ2-6; D gene uncertain. The germline V gene encodes CDR1 SGHVS and CDR2 FQNEAQ. V dropped 1 base and J dropped 1 base, with 5 bases sitting between them. The CDR3 loop spans 15 amino acids. The chain's CDR3 is CASSLVISGANVLTF. The DNA of the CDR3 is TGTGCCAGCAGCTTAGTTATTTCTGGGGCCAACGTCCTGACTTTC.

This clone showed up just once. This chain connects TRBV19 to TRBJ2-6; D is ambiguous. The CDR3 is made up of 15 amino acids. Germline-derived CDR1 and CDR2 are LNHDA and SQIVND (reference sequence). V shed 3 bases and J shed 0 bases, with 6 bases lying between them. CDR3 sequence (DNA): TGTGCCAGTAGTATTGAGAACTCTGGGGCCAACGTCCTGACTTTC. Its protein product is CASSIENSGANVLTF. Full variable domain (remainder filled in from reference TRBV19 and TRBJ2-6): DGGITQSPKYLFRKEGQNVTLSCEQNLNHDAMYWYRQDPGQGLRLIYYSQIVNDFQKGDIAEGYSVSREKKESFPLTVTSAQKNPTAFYLCASSIENSGANVLTFGAGSRLTVL.

The CDR3 region is CAISETTGTGSNEQFF. The CDR3, as DNA: TGTGCCATCAGTGAGACAACCGGGACAGGGTCGAATGAGCAGTTCTTC. The gene calls are TRBV10-3 and TRBJ2-1, with 9 nucleotides matching TRBD1. With V trimmed by 2 bases and J by 7 bases, 9 bases remained unmatched. The CDR3 length is 16 residues. CDR1 is ENHRY and CDR2 is SYGVKD in the germline V gene.

The V gene is TRBV6-1, the J gene TRBJ1-1; D is ambiguous. The CDR3 extends over 13 amino acids. Trimming removed 7 bases from V and 1 base from J, with 10 bases in between. CDR1 and CDR2 (germline): MNHNS, SASEGT. CDR3 region: CASIPTENTEAFF. For the CDR3, the DNA is TGTGCCAGCATTCCTACGGAGAACACTGAAGCTTTCTTT.

The rearrangement links TRBV6-6 to TRBJ2-7; 11 bases fit TRBD2. The germline CDR1 and CDR2 sequences are MNHNY and SVGAGI (reference sequence). V lost 6 bases to trimming and J lost 7 bases; unmatched junction nucleotides: 8. The CDR3 sequence is 14 residues long. CDR3 residues: CASRKLAGDREQYF. CDR3 DNA sequence: TGTGCCAGCAGAAAACTAGCGGGAGATCGTGAGCAGTACTTC.

This sequence joins TRBV6-5 and TRBJ2-7; D unresolved. The CDR3 runs to 16 residues. Germline CDR1 reads MNHEY; CDR2 reads SVGAGI. Trimming pared 0 bases from V and 2 bases from J, leaving 14 bases between. In nucleotides, the CDR3 is TGTGCCAGCAGTTACTCGTACACCGGTTCAACCTACGAGCAGTACTTC. Translation: CASSYSYTGSTYEQYF.

The CDR3 is CASSLTGDGFNQPQHF. The CDR3 coding sequence is TGTGCCAGCAGCTTAACTGGGGACGGGTTCAATCAGCCCCAGCATTTT. The chain recombines TRBV7-2 with TRBJ1-5, with D tentatively TRBD1 (5 bases). The V and J ends lost 2 bases and 3 bases respectively, with 14 bases between them. The CDR3 has 16 amino acids. Germline V gene sequence: CDR1 SGHTA, CDR2 FQGNSA.

The V call is TRBV28, the J call TRBJ2-7; D not certain. CDR1 and CDR2 (germline): MDHEN, SYDVKM. V was cut by 8 bases and J by 2 bases, with 16 bases left in between. This CDR3 contains 14 residues. CDR3 sequence (DNA): TGTGCCAGCGCCCTTTCCCCCGCTACCTACGAGCAGTACTTC. This codes for CASALSPATYEQYF.

The CDR3 DNA reads as TGTGCCAGCAGCCAATTCCAGGGACTTAGTGGCTACACCTTC. Its protein product is CASSQFQGLSGYTF. The chain employs TRBV14 and TRBJ1-2; perhaps TRBD1 as D (5 bases). In germline, CDR1 is SGHDN, CDR2 FVKESK. The CDR3 is made up of 14 amino acids. Trimming left V 2 bases short and J 7 bases short, with 14 bases between.

This sequence joins TRBV5-1 and TRBJ2-3; 8 bases line up with TRBD1. V shed 0 bases and J 6 bases; nucleotides not matched to a gene: 6. The CDR3 spans 15 residues. Germline V lookup: CDR1 SGHRS, CDR2 YFSETQ. The CDR3 region is CASSLGAGGSDTQYF. In DNA form, the CDR3 reads TGCGCCAGCAGCTTGGGTGCAGGGGGCTCGGATACGCAGTATTTT. Filled out from reference TRBV5-1 and TRBJ2-3, the complete variable domain reads KAGVTQTPRYLIKTRGQQVTLSCSPISGHRSVSWYQQTPGQGLQFLFEYFSETQRNKGNFPGRFSGRQFSNSRSEMNVSTLELGDSALYLCASSLGAGGSDTQYFGPGTRLTVL.

V gene TRBV24-1 combines with J gene TRBJ1-2, with no clear D. Germline CDR1 is KGHDR and CDR2 is SFDVKD. The CDR3 contains 11 residues. Trimming took off 5 bases at V and 6 bases at J, with 6 bases between the two ends. In DNA, the CDR3 is TGTGCCACCAGTGGCCCAGATGGCTACACCTTC. It codes for CATSGPDGYTF.

V is TRBV11-2 and J is TRBJ1-1; no clear D gene. Germline CDR1 SGHAT, CDR2 FQNNGV. V was shortened by 0 bases and J by 8 bases, with 13 bases between the two germline ends. The CDR3 totals 14 residues. The CDR3 here is CASSLDEWRKEAFF. The CDR3, as DNA: TGTGCCAGCAGCTTAGATGAGTGGCGGAAAGAAGCTTTCTTT.

As regards this clone: The sample has other DNA sequences that encode this CDR3 too. The chain recombines TRBV30 with TRBJ1-5; D gene unclear. Trimming cost V 1 base and J 1 base, with 5 bases left between them. Germline V gene lookup returns CDR1 GTSNPN and CDR2 SVGIG (reference sequence). The CDR3 has 13 residues. CDR3 nucleotides: TGTGCCTGGAGTGCCGACAGCAATCAGCCCCAGCATTTT. This translates into CAWSADSNQPQHF.

DNA for the CDR3: TGCAGCGTTGCCGCAGGGGGCGTAACTAATGAAAAACTGTTTTTT. This gives the protein CSVAAGGVTNEKLFF. The chain recombines TRBV29-1 with TRBJ1-4, with TRBD1 identical over 8 bases. V lost 4 bases, J lost 1 base, and 5 bases stayed unmatched. The CDR3 length is 15 residues. CDR1 is SQVTM and CDR2 is ANQGSEA in the germline V gene.

Here the CDR3 reads CASSLGLADYNEQFF. As DNA, the CDR3 is TGTGCCAGCAGCTTGGGACTAGCGGACTACAATGAGCAGTTCTTC. The gene calls are TRBV7-3 and TRBJ2-1; the match to TRBD2 covers 11 bases. Per germline, CDR1 SGHTA and CDR2 FQGTGA. The CDR3 covers 15 residues. The V gene end was trimmed by 3 bases and the J gene end by 3 bases; junction bases not matched to a gene: 1.

The chain carries TRBV5-1 and TRBJ2-1; TRBD2 agrees at 8 bases. This CDR3 contains 14 residues. CDR1 and CDR2 from the germline V gene are SGHRS and YFSETQ. Unmatched junction bases numbered 9, after V lost 5 bases and J lost 8 bases. CDR3 sequence: CASRTGTSSHEQFF. As DNA, the CDR3 is TGCGCCAGCAGAACCGGGACTAGTTCGCATGAGCAGTTCTTC. Full variable domain (missing parts from reference TRBV5-1 and TRBJ2-1): KAGVTQTPRYLIKTRGQQVTLSCSPISGHRSVSWYQQTPGQGLQFLFEYFSETQRNKGNFPGRFSGRQFSNSRSEMNVSTLELGDSALYLCASRTGTSSHEQFFGPGTRLTVL.

This clone was found once. This sequence joins TRBV5-4 and TRBJ2-5; 8 nucleotides line up with TRBD2. CDR3 length: 13 amino acids. In germline, CDR1 is SGHNT, CDR2 YYREEE (reference sequence). The J segment lost 2 bases and the V segment lost 6 bases, leaving 3 bases of the junction unmatched. In DNA form, the CDR3 reads TGTGCCAGCAAACTAGCGGTTCAAGAGACCCAGTACTTC. Its protein product is CASKLAVQETQYF.

The chain uses TRBV5-6 and TRBJ1-6; a weak D match, TRBD1 (5 bases). The CDR3 loop spans 14 amino acids. V was trimmed by 4 bases and J by 10 bases, leaving 15 bases between them. Per germline, CDR1 SGHDT and CDR2 YYEEEE. The CDR3 spells CASSPPDRTSPLHF. For the CDR3, the DNA is TGTGCCAGCAGCCCCCCCGATCGGACATCACCCCTCCACTTT.

For the CDR3, the DNA is TGTGCCAGCAGTGCCGCGGGACAGGGGGTCTTCGAGCAGTACTTC. Its protein product is CASSAAGQGVFEQYF. The chain uses TRBV28 and TRBJ2-7; TRBD1 matches at 11 bases. Germline trimming cut 5 bases from V and 6 bases from J; bases unmatched to any gene: 9. CDR3 length: 15 residues. Germline V gives CDR1 MDHEN, CDR2 SYDVKM. Filled out from reference TRBV28 and TRBJ2-7, the complete variable domain reads DVKVTQSSRYLVKRTGEKVFLECVQDMDHENMFWYRQDPGLGLRLIYFSYDVKMKEKGDIPEGYSVSREKKERFSLILESASTNQTSMYLCASSAAGQGVFEQYFGPGTRLTVT.

This clone has a single count. The V gene is TRBV10-3, the J gene TRBJ1-2; D not resolved. In germline, CDR1 is ENHRY, CDR2 SYGVKD. Trimming removed 6 bases at V and 0 bases at J, with 14 bases between. The CDR3 extends over 15 amino acids. This chain's CDR3 is CAIRPGIVTNYGYTF. CDR3 nucleotides: TGTGCCATCAGGCCCGGAATCGTCACTAACTATGGCTACACCTTC.

The chain joins TRBV4-1 to TRBJ1-4, with TRBD1 matching 7 bases. Germline CDR1 reads MGHRA; CDR2 reads YSYEKL. The CDR3 is made up of 15 amino acids. V trimming: 1 base; J trimming: 8 bases; junction bases outside the gene matches: 7. The DNA for the CDR3 is TGCGCCAGCAGCCAAGCGCCGGGACAGAGGGAAAAACTGTTTTTT. Protein: CASSQAPGQREKLFF.

The CDR3 is CASTPQWQGTVLNEQFF. The CDR3 DNA reads as TGTGCCAGTACCCCTCAATGGCAGGGGACCGTTTTGAATGAGCAGTTCTTC. V and J are TRBV19 and TRBJ2-1; tentative D call: TRBD1 (6 bases). Trimming took off 7 bases at V and 7 bases at J, with 26 bases between the two ends. Germline values: CDR1 LNHDA, CDR2 SQIVND (reference sequence). CDR3 length: 17 amino acids.

The rearrangement joins TRBV28 to TRBJ2-7; TRBD1 matches at 8 bases. With V trimmed by 4 bases and J by 3 bases, 11 bases remained unmatched. CDR1 is MDHEN and CDR2 is SYDVKM in the germline V gene. The CDR3 has 16 amino acids. CDR3 amino acids: CASSSPSGQGYYEQYF. The CDR3 coding sequence is TGTGCCAGCAGTTCGCCCTCAGGACAGGGTTACTACGAGCAGTACTTC.